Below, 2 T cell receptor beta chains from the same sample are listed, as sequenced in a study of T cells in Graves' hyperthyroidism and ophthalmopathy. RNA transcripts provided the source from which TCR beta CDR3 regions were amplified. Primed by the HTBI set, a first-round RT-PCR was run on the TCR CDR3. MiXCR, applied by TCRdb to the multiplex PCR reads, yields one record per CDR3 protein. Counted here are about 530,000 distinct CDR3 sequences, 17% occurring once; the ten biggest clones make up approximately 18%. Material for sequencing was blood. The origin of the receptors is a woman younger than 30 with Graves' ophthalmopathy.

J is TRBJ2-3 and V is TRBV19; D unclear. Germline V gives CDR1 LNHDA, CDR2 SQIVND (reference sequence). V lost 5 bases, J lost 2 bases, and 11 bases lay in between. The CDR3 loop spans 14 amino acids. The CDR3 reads CASSPSSFTDTQYF. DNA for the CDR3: TGTGCCAGTAGTCCCTCCAGTTTCACAGATACGCAGTATTTT.

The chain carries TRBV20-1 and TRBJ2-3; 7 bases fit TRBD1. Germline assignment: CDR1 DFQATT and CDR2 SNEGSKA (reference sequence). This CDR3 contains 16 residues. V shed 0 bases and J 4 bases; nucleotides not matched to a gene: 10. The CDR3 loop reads CSARDPDRVGADTQYF. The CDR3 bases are TGCAGTGCTAGAGATCCTGACAGGGTAGGGGCAGATACGCAGTATTTT.